The 24 T cell receptor beta chains in this list originate from one sample, sequenced in a study of T cells in Graves' hyperthyroidism and ophthalmopathy. Researchers amplified the TCR beta CDR3 regions from RNA transcripts. A set of HTBI primers served as the primers for a first-round RT-PCR of the TCR CDR3. In TCRdb, the multiplex PCR reads were re-called with MiXCR into one record per CDR3 protein. The top ten clones hold around 10% of a sample with about 380,000 distinct CDR3 sequences, about 15% of them seen once. The sequenced material came from blood. These receptors were obtained from a woman in her fifties or sixties with Graves' hyperthyroidism.

This clonotype was seen more than once but under ten times. The gene calls are TRBV2 and TRBJ1-5; TRBD1 agrees at 12 bases. This CDR3 has 18 residues. CDR1 and CDR2 from the germline V gene are SNHLY and FYNNEI. Trimming took 6 bases from V and 0 from J; bases not matched to a gene: 9. The CDR3 DNA is TGTGCCAGCAGGGGTAGGGACAGGGGGCTTTATAGCAATCAGCCCCAGCATTTT. Its translation: CASRGRDRGLYSNQPQHF.

This clonotype was found many times. The chain recombines TRBV24-1 with TRBJ2-3; maybe TRBD1 (6 bases). The CDR3 covers 16 residues. V shed 4 bases and J shed 0 bases, with 13 bases lying between them. From germline, CDR1 is KGHDR and CDR2 SFDVKD. The CDR3 nucleotides are TGTGCCACCAGTGACCCGGGACACCAAAGCACAGATACGCAGTATTTT. As protein: CATSDPGHQSTDTQYF.

In nucleotides, the CDR3 is TGTGCCAGCAGCGTAGTTCTTGGTTCACCCCTCCACTTT. Protein product: CASSVVLGSPLHF. V and J are TRBV9 and TRBJ1-6; unclear D gene. Germline assignment: CDR1 SGDLS and CDR2 YYNGEE. The CDR3 consists of 13 residues. V was clipped by 0 bases and J by 9 bases, with 7 bases between them.

This clonotype was counted only a few times. A read error may explain this, as a much larger clone is one base away. V is TRBV5-6 and J is TRBJ2-1; TRBD2 matches 14 bases. This CDR3 spans 16 amino acids. Germline CDR1 reads SGHDT; CDR2 reads YYEEEE. The CDR3 protein is CANSWGLAGAVNEQFF. CDR3 coding DNA: TGTGCCAACAGCTGGGGACTAGCGGGAGCAGTCAATGAGCAGTTCTTC.

This clonotype was found many times. V and J are TRBV7-9 and TRBJ2-5, with D perhaps TRBD2 (6 bases). Trimming took off 5 bases at V and 0 bases at J, with 13 bases between the two ends. Germline loops: CDR1 SEHNR, CDR2 FQNEAQ (reference sequence). The CDR3 has 15 amino acids. The CDR3 is CASSLSAGHQETQYF. The DNA of the CDR3 is TGTGCCAGCAGCCTTAGTGCGGGACACCAAGAGACCCAGTACTTC. Drawing the rest from reference TRBV7-9 and TRBJ2-5, the complete variable domain is DTGVSQNPRHKITKRGQNVTFRCDPISEHNRLYWYRQTLGQGPEFLTYFQNEAQLEKSRLLSDRFSAERPKGSFSTLEIQRTEQGDSAMYLCASSLSAGHQETQYFGPGTRLLVL.

This clonotype has at least ten counts. The gene calls are TRBV11-3 and TRBJ1-1, with D hard to call. The ends were cut back, 3 bases at V and 1 base at J, with 6 bases in the middle. The germline CDR1 and CDR2 sequences are SGHNT and YENEEA. The CDR3 loop spans 13 amino acids. CDR3 sequence reads: CASSFAENTEAFF. CDR3 DNA: TGTGCCAGCAGCTTCGCCGAGAACACTGAAGCTTTCTTT.

This clonotype occurred many times. The chain links TRBV6-1 to TRBJ2-7, with a possible D match to TRBD1 (6 bases). Germline V lookup: CDR1 MNHNS, CDR2 SASEGT. The V and J ends lost 5 bases and 0 bases respectively, with 14 bases between them. This CDR3 spans 15 amino acids. CDR3 sequence: CASSFGQGNSYEQYF. Written as DNA, the CDR3 is TGTGCCAGCAGTTTTGGGCAGGGGAACTCCTACGAGCAGTACTTC.

The CDR3 protein is CASSPEPGLVLEEQFF. In DNA form, the CDR3 reads TGCGCCAGCAGCCCGGAACCGGGACTAGTATTAGAGGAGCAGTTCTTC. The V call is TRBV5-1, the J call TRBJ2-1; 8 bases match TRBD2. Germline V gene data show CDR1 as SGHRS and CDR2 as YFSETQ. This CDR3 is built from 16 residues. Trimming removed 4 bases from V and 10 bases from J; junction bases left unmatched: 16.

In this sample, this clonotype turned up many times. This chain joins TRBV30 and TRBJ2-1, with no clear D. The V gene lost 5 bases and the J gene lost 4 bases, with 6 bases spanning the gap. This CDR3 comprises 11 residues. Germline loops: CDR1 GTSNPN, CDR2 SVGIG (reference sequence). The CDR3 loop is CAWGAYNEQFF. The CDR3 region has the DNA TGTGCCTGGGGAGCGTACAATGAGCAGTTCTTC.

This clonotype showed up many times. V usage is TRBV12-3 or TRBV12-4 and J usage is TRBJ2-3, with TRBD2 matching over 7 bases. CDR3 size: 15 residues. V lost 3 bases to trimming and J lost 2 bases; unmatched junction nucleotides: 5. CDR3 coding DNA: TGTGCCAGCAGTTTGGGGGGGAGGCCCACAGATACGCAGTATTTT. It encodes CASSLGGRPTDTQYF.

In this sample, this clonotype turned up a few times. The chain couples TRBV19 to TRBJ1-2; D is unclear. Germline CDR1 and CDR2: LNHDA and SQIVND (reference sequence). The CDR3 runs 14 residues. Trimming pared 7 bases from V and 2 bases from J, leaving 14 bases between. CDR3: CASIQQTGNYGYTF. CDR3 nucleotide sequence: TGTGCCAGTATTCAACAGACGGGAAACTATGGCTACACCTTC.

This clonotype was seen many times. V usage is TRBV28 and J usage is TRBJ2-3; D could derive from TRBD1 or TRBD2 (6 bases each). Germline CDR1 is MDHEN and CDR2 is SYDVKM. This CDR3 has 14 residues. The ends were cut back, 4 bases at V and 6 bases at J, with 14 bases in the middle. CDR3 DNA sequence: TGTGCCAGCAGTTGGGGGGCAGGGAGCGATACGCAGTATTTT. Its protein product is CASSWGAGSDTQYF.

In this sample, this clonotype turned up many times. The rearrangement joins TRBV6-5 to TRBJ1-1; D possibly corresponds to TRBD1 (5 bases). This CDR3 contains 15 residues. Germline-derived CDR1 and CDR2 are MNHEY and SVGAGI. V was cut by 0 bases and J by 5 bases, with 13 bases left in between. CDR3 protein: CASSYSGQVRTEAFF. In DNA, the CDR3 is TGTGCCAGCAGTTACTCGGGGCAGGTGAGGACTGAAGCTTTCTTT.

The sample holds many counts of this clonotype. The genes are TRBV20-1 and TRBJ2-3; 9 bases line up with TRBD2. The junction had 6 bases not matched to a gene; V was cut back by 0 bases and J by 5 bases. Germline V lookup: CDR1 DFQATT, CDR2 SNEGSKA (reference sequence). This CDR3 is 15 amino acids long. CDR3 amino acids: CSARDQVSGRDTQYF. CDR3 sequence (DNA): TGCAGTGCTAGAGATCAGGTTAGCGGGAGAGATACGCAGTATTTT.

At least ten counts were recorded for this clonotype. The V gene is TRBV10-3, the J gene TRBJ1-1, with D maybe TRBD1 (5 bases). CDR1 ENHRY and CDR2 SYGVKD come from the germline V gene. Trimming left V 2 bases short and J 4 bases short, with 11 bases between. The CDR3 totals 14 residues. CDR3 loop: CAISEGQGATEAFF. CDR3 bases: TGTGCCATCAGTGAGGGGCAGGGTGCCACTGAAGCTTTCTTT.

The rearrangement uses TRBV20-1 and TRBJ1-1; D ambiguous. V was cut by 0 bases and J by 3 bases, with 20 bases left in between. Germline-derived CDR1 and CDR2 are DFQATT and SNEGSKA (reference sequence). There are 17 residues in the CDR3. CDR3 DNA sequence: TGCAGTGCTAGAGATTTCTCGTACCGGGGTCGGGACACTGAAGCTTTCTTT. Amino acid sequence: CSARDFSYRGRDTEAFF.

This clonotype appeared a few times. The CDR3 spells CASSRGSLGGEQYF. The CDR3 nucleotides are TGTGCCAGCAGCAGGGGGTCCCTAGGCGGGGAGCAGTACTTC. The rearrangement links TRBV28 to TRBJ2-7, with 7 positions matching TRBD1. The CDR3 contains 14 residues. J gave up 7 bases and V 6 bases, and 12 bases lay outside the gene matches. Germline CDR1 MDHEN, CDR2 SYDVKM.

This clonotype occurred many times. This chain connects TRBV20-1 to TRBJ1-1, with 7 bases matching TRBD1. Trimming removed 6 bases from V and 5 bases from J; junction bases left unmatched: 6. This CDR3 comprises 12 residues. Per germline, CDR1 DFQATT and CDR2 SNEGSKA (reference sequence). CDR3 sequence reads: CSAPDRETEAFF. The DNA of the CDR3 is TGCAGTGCCCCAGACAGGGAAACTGAAGCTTTCTTT.

In its sample, this clonotype was seen a few times. The chain recombines TRBV3-1 with TRBJ2-7; 7 bases map to TRBD1. This CDR3 spans 15 amino acids. Germline lookup yields CDR1 LGHDT and CDR2 YNNKEL (reference sequence). Losses at the gene ends were 1 base for V and 1 base for J; bases not matched to a gene: 4. DNA for the CDR3: TGTGCCAGCAGCCAAGTAATGGGACAGTCCTACGAGCAGTACTTC. It encodes CASSQVMGQSYEQYF.

This clonotype has at least ten counts. The chain couples TRBV19 to TRBJ2-1, with 10 bases aligning to TRBD2. Germline CDR1 reads LNHDA; CDR2 reads SQIVND (reference sequence). V dropped 1 base and J dropped 4; count of bases not matched to a gene: 4. The CDR3 runs 16 residues. The CDR3 protein is CASSIAGTSAYNEQFF. The CDR3 bases are TGTGCCAGTAGTATAGCTGGGACTAGCGCGTACAATGAGCAGTTCTTC. Combining the CDR3 with reference TRBV19 and TRBJ2-1 gives the whole variable domain DGGITQSPKYLFRKEGQNVTLSCEQNLNHDAMYWYRQDPGQGLRLIYYSQIVNDFQKGDIAEGYSVSREKKESFPLTVTSAQKNPTAFYLCASSIAGTSAYNEQFFGPGTRLTVL.

In its sample, this clonotype was seen many times. The chain has TRBV30 and TRBJ1-2; D perhaps matches TRBD1 (6 bases). Germline V gene lookup returns CDR1 GTSNPN and CDR2 SVGIG (reference sequence). V lost 3 bases and J lost 6, with 17 bases in between. This CDR3 is built from 14 residues. DNA of the CDR3: TGTGCCTGGAGAAAGCAGGACAGTGAACATGGCTACACCTTC. Translation: CAWRKQDSEHGYTF. Full variable domain (remainder filled in from reference TRBV30 and TRBJ1-2): SQTIHQWPATLVQPVGSPLSLECTVEGTSNPNLYWYRQAAGRGLQLLFYSVGIGQISSEVPQNLSASRPQDRQFILSSKKLLLSDSGFYLCAWRKQDSEHGYTFGSGTRLTVV.

This clonotype was seen at least ten times. The gene calls are TRBV2 and TRBJ2-2; 7 bases are a match to TRBD1. The CDR3 totals 15 residues. Germline values: CDR1 SNHLY, CDR2 FYNNEI. The ends lost 6 bases at V and 3 bases at J; junction bases unmatched: 7. CDR3 region: CASSETGRYTGELFF. The CDR3 DNA reads as TGTGCCAGCAGCGAGACAGGGAGATACACCGGGGAGCTGTTTTTT.

This clonotype was counted many times. The chain recombines TRBV11-2 with TRBJ2-4, with a tentative D call TRBD1 (6 bases). The CDR3 sequence is 17 residues long. The germline V gene has CDR1 SGHAT and CDR2 FQNNGV. Trimming removed 1 base at V and 1 base at J, with 14 bases between. The CDR3 region is CASSLAGRGIAKNIQYF. The CDR3 DNA sequence: TGTGCCAGCAGCTTAGCGGGCAGGGGAATTGCCAAAAACATTCAGTACTTC.

The CDR3 DNA reads TGTGCCAGCAGAAAGGGCCAAACAACTAATGAAAAACTGTTTTTT. This encodes CASRKGQTTNEKLFF. This chain links TRBV6-1 with TRBJ1-4; D is unclear. Germline loops: CDR1 MNHNS, CDR2 SASEGT. Trimming cost V 6 bases and J 0 bases, with 11 bases left between them. The CDR3 length is 15 residues.